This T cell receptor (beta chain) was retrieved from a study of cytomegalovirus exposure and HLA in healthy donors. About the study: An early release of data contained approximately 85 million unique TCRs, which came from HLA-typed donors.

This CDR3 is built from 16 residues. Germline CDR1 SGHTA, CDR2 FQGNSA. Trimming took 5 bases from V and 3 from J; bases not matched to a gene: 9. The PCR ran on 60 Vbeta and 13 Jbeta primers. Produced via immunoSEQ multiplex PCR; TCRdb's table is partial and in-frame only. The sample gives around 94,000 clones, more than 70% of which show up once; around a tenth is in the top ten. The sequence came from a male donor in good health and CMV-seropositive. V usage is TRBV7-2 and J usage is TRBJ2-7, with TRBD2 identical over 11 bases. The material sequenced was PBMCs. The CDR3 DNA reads TGTGCCAGCAGCGTCCCCCCCGGGACTAGCGGCTACGAGCAGTACTTC. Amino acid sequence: CASSVPPGTSGYEQYF. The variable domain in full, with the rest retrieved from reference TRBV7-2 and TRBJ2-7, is GAGVSQSPSNKVTEKGKDVELRCDPISGHTALYWYRQSLGQGLEFLIYFQGNSAPDKSGLPSDRFSAERTGGSVSTLTIQRTQQEDSAVYLCASSVPPGTSGYEQYFGPGTRLTVT.